The clone carrying this T cell receptor beta chain is a singleton in its sample. Per the authors' pipeline: Using reference gene primer amplification, nucleated cell counts were estimated. Produced via immunoSEQ multiplex PCR; TCRdb's table is partial and in-frame only. That table furnishes V, J and clone size, whereas the DNA furnished D and trimming. The sample has about 94,000 clones, 80% to 85% seen once. This entry comes from a study of blood T cell repertoires in COVID-19. The overall study: From T cells, B-cell-depleted T cells, or PBMCs came the material, which was cDNA or gDNA.

Trimming pared 2 bases from V and 6 bases from J, leaving 13 bases between. The CDR3 length is 14 residues. The germline gives CDR1 SGHTA, CDR2 FQGNSA. This sequence joins TRBV7-2 and TRBJ1-2; tentatively, D is TRBD1 (6 bases). The clonotype comes from a man between 60 and 75 years old with acute or convalescent COVID-19. The sample comprised peripheral blood. The CDR3 coding sequence is TGTGCCAGCAGCTTATACAGGGTGATGGATGGCTACACCTTC. Amino acid sequence: CASSLYRVMDGYTF.